What follows are 8 T cell receptor beta chains derived from one specimen sequenced in a study of T cell responses to AZD1222 COVID-19 vaccine. The data were produced by immunoSEQ multiplex PCR, yet TCRdb's version contains in-frame clones alone and is incomplete. Of over 85,000 clones in the sample, roughly 92% were seen once. The source was peripheral blood, collected 28 days after the second AZD1222 dose. These receptor sequences come from an adult who received the AZD1222 COVID-19 vaccine.

The table lists this clone with a count of one. This chain uses TRBV9 with TRBJ2-7; 7 nucleotides line up with TRBD2. Unmatched junction bases numbered 10, after V lost 3 bases and J lost 4 bases. From germline, CDR1 is SGDLS and CDR2 YYNGEE. The CDR3 sequence is 15 residues long. The CDR3 bases are TGTGCCAGCAGCGGGGGGACTAACGGACTATACGAGCAGTACTTC. This gives the protein CASSGGTNGLYEQYF.

CDR3: CASSFRQGSDEQYF. The CDR3 DNA follows: TGCGCCAGCAGCTTTCGACAGGGCAGCGACGAGCAGTACTTC. This chain joins TRBV5-1 and TRBJ2-7; 7 bases are shared with TRBD1. Germline CDR1 and CDR2: SGHRS and YFSETQ. This CDR3 has 14 amino acids. The V and J ends lost 2 bases and 5 bases, in that order; junction bases with no gene match: 7.

The chain recombines TRBV18 with TRBJ1-1; no definite D call. Trimming took off 6 bases at V and 3 bases at J, with 11 bases between the two ends. This CDR3 comprises 13 residues. Germline V gene data show CDR1 as KGHSH and CDR2 as LQKENI. The CDR3 sequence is CASSPTVDTEAFF. The CDR3 region has the DNA TGTGCCAGCTCCCCGACTGTGGACACTGAAGCTTTCTTT.

The V call is TRBV29-1, the J call TRBJ2-7; TRBD2 matches 7 bases. J was trimmed by 5 bases and V by 4 bases; bases with no gene match: 5. The CDR3 runs to 12 residues. CDR1 is SQVTM and CDR2 is ANQGSEA in the germline V gene. The DNA of the CDR3 is TGCAGCGTTGTTCGGGGGGATCACGAGCAGTACTTC. Translating gives CSVVRGDHEQYF.

CDR3 residues: CASSQSRGHQETQYF. CDR3 in DNA: TGCGCCAGCAGCCAATCACGGGGTCATCAAGAGACCCAGTACTTC. The rearrangement links TRBV4-1 to TRBJ2-5, with D possibly TRBD2 on 5 matching bases. This CDR3 has 15 amino acids. Between the trimmed V and J ends, which lost 2 bases and 2 bases, there was a span of 12 bases. The germline CDR1 and CDR2 sequences are MGHRA and YSYEKL.

The genes are TRBV18 and TRBJ2-7; D is ambiguous. The germline CDR1 and CDR2 sequences are KGHSH and LQKENI. Trimming left V 2 bases short and J 5 bases short, with 7 bases between. The CDR3 has 12 residues. The CDR3 DNA reads TGTGCCAGCTCACCAAGGAGCGACGAGCAGTACTTC. Amino acid sequence: CASSPRSDEQYF.

The J gene is TRBJ2-1, the V gene TRBV5-5; 8 bases are shared with TRBD2. Looked up from germline, CDR1 is SGHKS and CDR2 is YYEKEE (reference sequence). This CDR3 spans 16 amino acids. V was clipped by 4 bases and J by 0 bases; unmatched bases: 6. CDR3 DNA sequence: TGTGCCAGCAGCCGTCCCGGGGGGGGCTCCTACAATGAGCAGTTCTTC. As protein: CASSRPGGGSYNEQFF.

The gene calls are TRBV5-8 and TRBJ2-5, with 7 bases fitting TRBD1. The V gene's germline CDR1 is SGHTS and CDR2 YDEGEE. V gave up 3 bases and J gave up 2 bases; unmatched junction bases: 4. CDR3 length: 14 residues. The CDR3 coding sequence is TGTGCCAGCAGCTCTGGGACAGTACAAGAGACCCAGTACTTC. It translates to CASSSGTVQETQYF.